These T cell receptor beta chains were read from a single sample in a study of regulatory T cells in long-lasting Graves disease. TCRdb processed the multiplex PCR reads anew with MiXCR; each CDR3 protein has one entry. This table has about 460,000 distinct CDR3 sequences, less than 15% appearing once. The data were also submitted as part of a second study, on T cells in Graves' hyperthyroidism and ophthalmopathy.

The sequencing here drew on peripheral blood mononuclear cells (PBMCs), taken at new diagnosis, from a patient treated with antithyroid drugs. The receptors were sampled from a woman between 50 and 59 years old with Graves disease. Each CDR3 is given with its conserved first and last residue. D genes are given only for firm matches. Size values are once, few and many counts, or a class for expanded clones, and some rows have none.

j_call | clone_size | cdr3_length | d_call | v_call | cdr3_aa | cdr3_nt
TRBJ2-3 | many | 14 | TRBD2 | TRBV28 | CASSLAGGPSTQYF | TGTGCCAGCAGCCTAGCGGGAGGGCCTTCTACGCAGTATTTT
TRBJ1-5 | few | 16 | TRBD1 | TRBV7-6 | CASSPTGASCNQPQHF | TGTGCCAGCAGCCCGACAGGGGCCTCTTGCAATCAGCCCCAGCATTTT
TRBJ2-1 | NA | 18 | TRBD2 | TRBV29-1 | CSVESVAGGPQTYNEQFF | TGCAGCGTTGAATCGGTAGCGGGAGGACCTCAAACCTACAATGAGCAGTTCTTC
TRBJ2-5 | NA | 14 | NA | TRBV19 | CASSIVAEQETQYF | TGTGCCAGTAGTATCGTGGCTGAACAAGAGACCCAGTACTTC
TRBJ2-7 | NA | 11 | NA | TRBV2 | CASDGTYEQYF | TGTGCCAGCGACGGAACCTACGAGCAGTACTTC
TRBJ2-1 | many | 12 | TRBD2 | TRBV11-3 | CASSTGGNEQFF | TGTGCCAGCAGTACGGGGGGCAATGAGCAGTTCTTC
TRBJ2-4 | many | 12 | NA | TRBV6-5 | CASSSSWNIQYF | TGTGCCAGCAGTTCCTCGTGGAACATTCAGTACTTC
TRBJ1-4 | many | 14 | NA | TRBV5-1 | CASSSTVTNEKLFF | TGCGCCAGCAGCTCGACAGTCACTAATGAAAAACTGTTTTTT
TRBJ2-1 | NA | 14 | TRBD2 | TRBV4-1 | CASSQWWEGHEQFF | TGCGCCAGCAGCCAATGGTGGGAGGGTCATGAGCAGTTCTTC
TRBJ2-7 | NA | 18 | TRBD1 | TRBV5-1 | CASSRTGDTRDSTYEQYF | TGCGCCAGCAGCCGGACAGGGGACACCCGGGACTCCACCTACGAGCAGTACTTC
TRBJ2-5 | many | 14 | NA | TRBV10-3 | CAISSALVQETQYF | TGTGCCATCAGCTCGGCCCTAGTCCAAGAGACCCAGTACTTC
TRBJ1-2 | few | 12 | NA | TRBV2 | CASSGQSFGYTF | TGTGCCAGCAGTGGGCAGTCTTTCGGCTACACCTTC
TRBJ2-3 | many | 16 | NA | TRBV28 | CASSLKKGEVTDTQYF | TGTGCCAGCAGCCTCAAGAAAGGGGAAGTCACAGATACGCAGTATTTT
TRBJ2-7 | many | 15 | NA | TRBV27 | CASSLTAGTSYEQYF | TGTGCCAGCAGTTTAACGGCAGGAACATCCTACGAGCAGTACTTC
TRBJ1-4 | many | 15 | NA | TRBV7-9 | CASSRLGVSNEKLFF | TGTGCCAGCAGCCGGTTAGGTGTCAGTAATGAAAAACTGTTTTTT
TRBJ2-5 | NA | 14 | NA | TRBV20-1 | CSARGRGVRKTQYF | TGCAGTGCTAGAGGTCGGGGTGTACGGAAGACCCAGTACTTC
TRBJ2-7 | many | 14 | TRBD2 | TRBV10-1 | CASSETSGAYEQYF | TGCGCCAGCAGTGAGACTAGCGGGGCCTACGAGCAGTACTTC
TRBJ2-6 | few | 19 | TRBD1 | TRBV6-1 | CASVLGDRGARSGANVLTF | TGTGCCAGCGTACTGGGGGACAGGGGCGCGAGATCTGGGGCCAACGTCCTGACTTTC
TRBJ2-5 | few | 15 | NA | TRBV4-1 | CASSQVTGSVETQYF | TGCGCCAGCAGCCAAGTCACGGGAAGCGTGGAGACCCAGTACTTC
TRBJ2-4 | many | 14 | NA | TRBV6-1 | CASREDGAKNIQYF | TGTGCCAGCAGGGAGGACGGAGCCAAAAACATTCAGTACTTC
TRBJ2-2 | many | 15 | TRBD1 | TRBV3-1 | CASSQGDRVAGELFF | TGTGCCAGCAGCCAAGGGGACAGGGTAGCCGGGGAGCTGTTTTTT
TRBJ1-6 | NA | 13 | NA | TRBV2 | CAGGGTYYSPLHF | TGTGCCGGAGGAGGGACGTATTATTCACCCCTCCACTTT
TRBJ2-5 | many | 14 | NA | TRBV6-1 | CASSRFSGQETQYF | TGTGCCAGCAGCCGCTTCTCGGGGCAAGAGACCCAGTACTTC
TRBJ2-7 | few | 14 | TRBD2 | TRBV6-1 | CASSHPSGSYEQYF | TGTGCCAGCAGTCACCCTAGCGGGAGCTACGAGCAGTACTTC
TRBJ2-2 | many | 17 | NA | TRBV12-3/TRBV12-4 | CASTPPRAGTNTGELFF | TGTGCCAGCACCCCCCCGCGAGCAGGGACGAACACCGGGGAGCTGTTTTTT
TRBJ2-5 | many | 15 | TRBD1 | TRBV12-3/TRBV12-4 | CASSPTDRGEETQYF | TGTGCCAGCAGTCCGACGGACAGGGGAGAAGAGACCCAGTACTTC
TRBJ2-1 | many | 16 | TRBD2 | TRBV3-1 | CASSQGLAGGYNEQFF | TGTGCCAGCAGCCAGGGACTAGCGGGAGGCTACAATGAGCAGTTCTTC
TRBJ2-3 | NA | 14 | NA | TRBV9 | CASSVEPSADTQYF | TGTGCCAGCAGCGTAGAACCGTCCGCAGATACGCAGTATTTT
TRBJ2-7 | many | 14 | TRBD2 | TRBV5-1 | CASRTSGIFNEQYF | TGCGCCAGCAGGACTAGCGGGATCTTTAACGAGCAGTACTTC
TRBJ2-7 | many | 13 | TRBD2 | TRBV20-1 | CSASGTSLYEQYF | TGCAGTGCTAGCGGGACTAGCCTCTACGAGCAGTACTTC
TRBJ1-5 | few | 13 | NA | TRBV19 | CASTGSSNQPQHF | TGTGCCAGTACAGGGAGTAGCAATCAGCCCCAGCATTTT
TRBJ2-7 | NA | 15 | NA | TRBV11-1 | CASSPSTALGDEQYF | TGTGCCAGCAGCCCCAGCACGGCCTTAGGCGACGAGCAGTACTTC
TRBJ2-1 | many | 13 | NA | TRBV28 | CASSLSPPNEQFF | TGTGCCAGCAGTTTATCCCCCCCCAATGAGCAGTTCTTC
TRBJ1-6 | few | 15 | TRBD1 | TRBV10-2 | CASSEDRALGSPLHF | TGCGCCAGCAGTGAGGACAGGGCCCTTGGTTCACCCCTCCACTTT
TRBJ2-1 | few | 15 | NA | TRBV6-5 | CASSYSRTVYNEQFF | TGTGCCAGCAGTTACTCCCGGACAGTCTACAATGAGCAGTTCTTC
TRBJ1-2 | many | 15 | NA | TRBV3-1 | CASSQWDQGNYGYTF | TGTGCCAGCAGCCAGTGGGACCAAGGAAACTATGGCTACACCTTC
TRBJ2-7 | many | 13 | NA | TRBV7-9 | CASSAPQSYEQYF | TGTGCCAGCAGCGCACCCCAATCCTACGAGCAGTACTTC
TRBJ1-2 | NA | 12 | TRBD1 | TRBV29-1 | CSTDRGLYGYTF | TGCAGCACAGACAGGGGGCTCTATGGCTACACCTTC
TRBJ1-2 | many | 16 | TRBD1 | TRBV28 | CASRPQGDLLDYGYTF | TGTGCCAGCAGACCCCAGGGGGACCTGCTGGACTATGGCTACACCTTC
TRBJ2-7 | NA | 16 | TRBD1 | TRBV7-2 | CASSLVDRGYSYEQYF | TGTGCCAGCAGCTTAGTGGACAGGGGATATTCCTACGAGCAGTACTTC
TRBJ1-1 | many | 16 | TRBD1 | TRBV7-2 | CASSPDGQGAGTEAFF | TGTGCCAGCAGCCCCGATGGACAGGGGGCGGGCACTGAAGCTTTCTTT
TRBJ2-3 | many | 17 | TRBD2 | TRBV20-1 | CSALRLAGTASTDTQYF | TGCAGTGCTCTCCGGCTAGCGGGGACCGCTAGCACAGATACGCAGTATTTT
TRBJ2-6 | NA | 19 | TRBD1 | TRBV13 | CASSTTPGQGAFGANVLTF | TGTGCCAGCAGCACCACCCCCGGACAGGGGGCGTTCGGGGCCAACGTCCTGACTTTC
TRBJ2-7 | many | 14 | TRBD2 | TRBV7-3 | CASSESGASPEQYF | TGTGCCAGCAGCGAGAGCGGGGCCAGCCCAGAGCAGTACTTC
TRBJ2-1 | many | 15 | TRBD1 | TRBV6-1 | CASSNRDRGHNEQFF | TGTGCCAGCAGTAACCGGGACAGGGGCCACAATGAGCAGTTCTTC
TRBJ2-1 | NA | 15 | NA | TRBV9 | CASSVSPLSYNEQFF | TGTGCCAGCAGCGTGTCTCCCCTGTCCTACAATGAGCAGTTCTTC
TRBJ1-2 | few | 12 | NA | TRBV25-1 | CASTLAGDGYTF | TGTGCCAGCACCTTAGCAGGGGATGGCTACACCTTC
TRBJ2-7 | NA | 16 | NA | TRBV6-1 | CASMGAARHASHEQYF | TGTGCCAGCATGGGCGCGGCGCGCCACGCATCCCACGAGCAGTACTTC
TRBJ2-1 | few | 15 | TRBD1 | TRBV29-1 | CGVRTGVRTYNEQFF | TGCGGCGTGAGGACAGGGGTCCGTACGTACAATGAGCAGTTCTTC
TRBJ2-3 | NA | 15 | NA | TRBV18 | CASSPSGLSTDTQYF | TGTGCCAGCTCACCTAGCGGACTTAGCACAGATACGCAGTATTTT